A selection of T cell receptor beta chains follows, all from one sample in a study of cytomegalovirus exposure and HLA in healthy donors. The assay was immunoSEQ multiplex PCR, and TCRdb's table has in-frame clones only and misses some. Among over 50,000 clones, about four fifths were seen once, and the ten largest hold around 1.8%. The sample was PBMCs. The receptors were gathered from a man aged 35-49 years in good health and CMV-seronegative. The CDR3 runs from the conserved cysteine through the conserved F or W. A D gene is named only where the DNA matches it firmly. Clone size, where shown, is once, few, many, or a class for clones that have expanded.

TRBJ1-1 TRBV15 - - TGTGCCACCAGCAGACGACAGACGGCGAACACTGAAGCTTTCTTT CATSRRQTANTEAFF
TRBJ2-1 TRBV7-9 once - TGTGCCAGCAGCTTCAGCACAGGACAGAACTATAATGAGCAGTTCTTC CASSFSTGQNYNEQFF
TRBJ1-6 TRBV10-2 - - TGCGCCAGCGGGGACTTTCGAAATTCACCCCTCCACTTT CASGDFRNSPLHF
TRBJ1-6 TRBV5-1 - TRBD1 TGCGCCAGCAGCAGGGACAGGAGCAATTCACCCCTCCACTTT CASSRDRSNSPLHF
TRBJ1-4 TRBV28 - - TGTGCCAGCAGTTGGGTCATAGGCCAGGGTGAAAAACTGTTTTTT CASSWVIGQGEKLFF
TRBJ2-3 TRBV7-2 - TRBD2 TGTGCCAGCAGCCGAGATGGGACTAGCGGGCCCAGGGATTTT CASSRDGTSGPRDF
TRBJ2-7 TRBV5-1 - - TGCGCCAGCAGCCCTACGACAGAAATAGTCCTCGACGAGCAGTACTTC CASSPTTEIVLDEQYF
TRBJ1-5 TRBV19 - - TGTGCCAGTAGTATAGGAGGGGGATTTCAGCCCCAGCATTTT CASSIGGGFQPQHF
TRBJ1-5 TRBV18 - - TGTGCCAGCTCACCGATGGGGCTGGGAAATCAGCCCCAGCATTTT CASSPMGLGNQPQHF
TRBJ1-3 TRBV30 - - TGTGCCTGGAGTGTATCCCGAGCTGGAAACACCATATATTTT CAWSVSRAGNTIYF
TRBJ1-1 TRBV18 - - TGTGCCAGCTCACCGCTCCAGGGCGGGGACACTGAAGCTTTCTTT CASSPLQGGDTEAFF
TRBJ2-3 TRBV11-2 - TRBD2 TGTGCCAGCAGCTCATCTCTACCGGGGGGGGCGCAGTATTTT CASSSSLPGGAQYF
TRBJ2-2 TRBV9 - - TGTGCCAGCAGCGCTAACACCGGGGAGCTGTTTTTT CASSANTGELFF
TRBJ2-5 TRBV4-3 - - TGCGCCAGCAGCCAAGATTTGGGGGACACGCAAGAGACCCAGTACTTC CASSQDLGDTQETQYF
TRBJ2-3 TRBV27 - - TGTGCCAGCAGTTTCGGACTATACACAGATACGCAGTATTTT CASSFGLYTDTQYF
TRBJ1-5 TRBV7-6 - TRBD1 TGTGCCAGCAGCCCCGACAGGGTAAAGGGCGATCAGCCCCAGCATTTT CASSPDRVKGDQPQHF
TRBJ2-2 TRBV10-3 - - TGTGCCATCAGTGTCGCAGGGACTGGGTTGGTAGAGCTGTTTTTT CAISVAGTGLVELFF
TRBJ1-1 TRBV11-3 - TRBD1 TGTGCCAGCAGCGTTGGGACGGGACAGGCATACACTGAAGCTTTCTTT CASSVGTGQAYTEAFF
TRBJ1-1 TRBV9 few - TGTGCCAGCAGCGTGTTGGGGGGGACTGAAGCTTTCTTT CASSVLGGTEAFF
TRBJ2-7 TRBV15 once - TGTGCCACCAGCAGAGACCCTACAGGGCCTGAGCAGTACTTC CATSRDPTGPEQYF
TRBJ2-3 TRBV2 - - TGTGCCCAAGGGGGTATGGGGGGGTCTCGGACAGATACGCAGTATTTT CAQGGMGGSRTDTQYF
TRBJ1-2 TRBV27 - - TGTGCCAGCAGTCCCTCGGGGGGGCTCTATGGCTACACCTTC CASSPSGGLYGYTF
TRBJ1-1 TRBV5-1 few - TGCGCCAGCAGCTTGGAGGTAACAGCGAACACTGAAGCTTTCTTT CASSLEVTANTEAFF
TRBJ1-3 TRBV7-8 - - TGTGCCAGCAGCTCCCTCCTAGCAGCAGGAAACACCATATATTTT CASSSLLAAGNTIYF
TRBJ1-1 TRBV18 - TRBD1 TGTGCCAGCTCATCATGGGGGGACAGGGTGAACACTGAAGCTTTCTTT CASSSWGDRVNTEAFF
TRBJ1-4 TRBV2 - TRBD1 TGTGCCAGCAGTGAATCGCCGGGACAGGGGAGAGAAAAACTGTTTTTT CASSESPGQGREKLFF
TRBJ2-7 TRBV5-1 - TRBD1 TGCGCCAGCAGCCCCATCCCCGGGACAGGGGGATCCGAGCAGTACTTC CASSPIPGTGGSEQYF
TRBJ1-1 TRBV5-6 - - TGTGCCAGCAGCTTTACGGGGGGGGTGAACACTGAAGCTTTCTTT CASSFTGGVNTEAFF
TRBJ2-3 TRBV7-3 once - TGTGCCAGCAGCTGGGGGCCCAACGTGGATACGCAGTATTTT CASSWGPNVDTQYF